This TCR beta chain was found in a study of cytomegalovirus exposure and HLA in healthy donors. Study context: The 120 or so validation repertoires were reported in a later analysis to have been generated on the same platform as the roughly 670 first-cohort repertoires. Broader study findings: Listed as cytomegalovirus-associated were roughly 180 TCR beta chains. There were a few CMV-associated chains whose specificity for CMV antigens was confirmed in vitro.

Germline-derived CDR1 and CDR2 are SGHAT and FQNNGV. The ends were cut back, 5 bases at V and 2 bases at J, with 25 bases in the middle. The CDR3 is made up of 18 amino acids. Details on this clone: Its specificity is unknown.

Repertoires were generated with immunoSEQ multiplex PCR, while TCRdb's copy carries only in-frame clones and drops some. The sample shows around 60,000 clones, 80% to 95% of them seen only once. The V gene is TRBV11-2, the J gene TRBJ2-7, with D perhaps TRBD2 (5 bases). This TCR came from a young man in good health and CMV-seronegative. Sequenced: PBMCs. CDR3 coding DNA: TGTGCCAGCAGCCCCCCACGGGGATCGAGCGAACTTGCCTACGAGCAGTACTTC. Amino acids: CASSPPRGSSELAYEQYF.